A single sample is the source of the 2 T cell receptor beta chains below, sequenced in a study of response to subunit inactivated influenza vaccine (dated by TCRdb to the late 2010s). The method behind the library was RT-PCR. Sequenced using an Illumina HiSeq 2500. The public reads were run again by TCRdb, first through fastp at Q25 and then through MiXCR, and only productive beta chains were kept. CDR3 protein sequences are deduplicated, and each keeps its most common genes and DNA. The sample includes under 200,000 distinct CDR3 sequences, with around 10% observed a single time. Jointly, the top ten make up about 40% of the sample. The sequencing here drew on CD8+ T cells sorted from PBMCs, taken around 2 years after vaccination. All receptors come from a man in his fifties or sixties who received an inactivated influenza vaccine. Donor details come from another sample of the same person, matched by shared clones.

The rearrangement links TRBV10-1 to TRBJ1-4, with D unresolved. The CDR3 spans 14 residues. Trimming shortened V by 10 bases and J by 6 bases, and 18 bases separated the two germline ends. Germline CDR1 reads WNHNN; CDR2 reads SYGVQD (reference sequence). CDR3 amino acids: CATNHSAYYEKLFF. The CDR3 DNA is TGCGCCACTAACCACAGCGCATATTATGAAAAACTGTTTTTT.

This clonotype was counted ten times or more. The gene calls are TRBV5-1 and TRBJ1-5; 9 bases line up with TRBD1. V gave up 4 bases and J gave up 0 bases; unmatched junction bases: 11. This CDR3 comprises 18 residues. The germline CDR1 and CDR2 sequences are SGHRS and YFSETQ. The CDR3 loop is CASSAGTGTEYSNQPQHF. CDR3 sequence (DNA): TGCGCCAGCAGCGCGGGGACAGGGACGGAATATAGCAATCAGCCCCAGCATTTT.